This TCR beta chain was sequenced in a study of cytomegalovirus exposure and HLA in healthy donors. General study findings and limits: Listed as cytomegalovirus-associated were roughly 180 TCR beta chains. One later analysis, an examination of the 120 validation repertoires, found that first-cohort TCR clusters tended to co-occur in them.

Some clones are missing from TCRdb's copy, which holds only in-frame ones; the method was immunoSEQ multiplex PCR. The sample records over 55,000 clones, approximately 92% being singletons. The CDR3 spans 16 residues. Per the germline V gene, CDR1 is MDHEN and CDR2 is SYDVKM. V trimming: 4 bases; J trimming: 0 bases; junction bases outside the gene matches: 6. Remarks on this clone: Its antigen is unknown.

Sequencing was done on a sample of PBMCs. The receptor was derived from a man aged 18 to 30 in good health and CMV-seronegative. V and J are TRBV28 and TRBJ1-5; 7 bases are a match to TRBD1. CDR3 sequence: CASSYPGTDSNQPQHF. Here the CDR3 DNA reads TGTGCCAGCAGTTACCCCGGGACAGATAGCAATCAGCCCCAGCATTTT.